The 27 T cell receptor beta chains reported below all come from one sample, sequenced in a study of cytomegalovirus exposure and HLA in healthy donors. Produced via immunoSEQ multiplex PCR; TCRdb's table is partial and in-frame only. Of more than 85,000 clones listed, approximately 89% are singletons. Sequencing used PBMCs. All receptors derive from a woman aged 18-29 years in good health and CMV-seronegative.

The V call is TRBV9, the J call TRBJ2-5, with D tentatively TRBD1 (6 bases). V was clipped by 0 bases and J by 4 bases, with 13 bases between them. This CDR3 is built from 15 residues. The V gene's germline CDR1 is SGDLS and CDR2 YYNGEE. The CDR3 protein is CASSVGSGVGETQYF. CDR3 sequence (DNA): TGTGCCAGCAGCGTAGGTTCAGGGGTGGGAGAGACCCAGTACTTC.

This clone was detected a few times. The CDR3 nucleotides are TGCAGCGTTGAGGACAGGGAATACGAGCAGTACTTC. Translating gives CSVEDREYEQYF. The rearrangement joins TRBV29-1 to TRBJ2-7; TRBD1 aligns across 8 bases. V gave up 3 bases and J gave up 4 bases; unmatched junction bases: 2. This CDR3 is built from 12 residues. Germline CDR1 and CDR2: SQVTM and ANQGSEA.

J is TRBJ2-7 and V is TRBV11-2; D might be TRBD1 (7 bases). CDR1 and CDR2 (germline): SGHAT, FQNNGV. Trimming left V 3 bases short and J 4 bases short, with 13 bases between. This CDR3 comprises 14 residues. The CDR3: CASSLGQGGYEQYF. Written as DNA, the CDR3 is TGTGCCAGCAGCTTGGGCCAGGGGGGTTACGAGCAGTACTTC.

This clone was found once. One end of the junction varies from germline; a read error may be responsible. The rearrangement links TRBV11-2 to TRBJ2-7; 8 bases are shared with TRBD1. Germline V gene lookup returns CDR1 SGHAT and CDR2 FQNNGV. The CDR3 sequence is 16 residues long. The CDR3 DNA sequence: TGTGCCAGCAGCTCCCGAGGACAGGGCCTCTCCCACGAGCAGTACTTC. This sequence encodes CASSSRGQGLSHEQYF.

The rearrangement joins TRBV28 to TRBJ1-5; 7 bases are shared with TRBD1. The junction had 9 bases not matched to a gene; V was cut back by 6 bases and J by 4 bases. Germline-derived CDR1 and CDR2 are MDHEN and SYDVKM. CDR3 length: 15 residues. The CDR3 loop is CASRPGGSTNQPQHF. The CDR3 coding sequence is TGTGCCAGCAGACCAGGGGGATCTACAAATCAGCCCCAGCATTTT. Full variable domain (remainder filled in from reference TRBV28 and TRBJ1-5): DVKVTQSSRYLVKRTGEKVFLECVQDMDHENMFWYRQDPGLGLRLIYFSYDVKMKEKGDIPEGYSVSREKKERFSLILESASTNQTSMYLCASRPGGSTNQPQHFGDGTRLSIL.

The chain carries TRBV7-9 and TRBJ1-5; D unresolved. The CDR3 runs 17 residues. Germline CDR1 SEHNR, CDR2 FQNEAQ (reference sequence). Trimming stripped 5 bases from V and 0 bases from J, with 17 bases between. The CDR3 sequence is CASSPSWAKASNQPQHF. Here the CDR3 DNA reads TGTGCCAGCAGCCCTTCTTGGGCCAAGGCTAGCAATCAGCCCCAGCATTTT.

This chain's CDR3 is CASSLGRTSYNEQFF. The CDR3, as DNA: TGTGCCAGCAGCTTAGGGAGGACTAGCTACAATGAGCAGTTCTTC. The V gene is TRBV7-9, the J gene TRBJ2-1; 7 bases match TRBD2. J gave up 3 bases and V 1 base, and 3 bases lay outside the gene matches. This CDR3 is built from 15 residues. Germline V gives CDR1 SEHNR, CDR2 FQNEAQ (reference sequence).

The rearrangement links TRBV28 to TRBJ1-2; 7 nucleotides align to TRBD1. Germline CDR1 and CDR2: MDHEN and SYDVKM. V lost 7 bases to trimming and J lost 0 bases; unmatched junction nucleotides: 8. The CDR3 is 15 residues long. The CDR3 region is CASTMDRFSNYGYTF. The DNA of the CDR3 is TGTGCCAGCACTATGGACAGGTTCTCTAACTATGGCTACACCTTC.

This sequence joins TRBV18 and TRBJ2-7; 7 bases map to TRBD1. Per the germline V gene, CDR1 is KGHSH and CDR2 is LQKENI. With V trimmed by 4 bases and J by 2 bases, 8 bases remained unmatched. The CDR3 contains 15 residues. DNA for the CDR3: TGTGCCAGCTCACTTCGACAGGGTAGGACCTACGAGCAGTACTTC. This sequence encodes CASSLRQGRTYEQYF.

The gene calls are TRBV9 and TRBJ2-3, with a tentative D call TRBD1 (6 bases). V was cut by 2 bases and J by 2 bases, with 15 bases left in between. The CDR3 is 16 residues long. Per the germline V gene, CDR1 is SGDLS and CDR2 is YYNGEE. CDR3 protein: CASSVSPGQNTDTQYF. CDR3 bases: TGTGCCAGCAGCGTCAGCCCGGGACAAAACACAGATACGCAGTATTTT.

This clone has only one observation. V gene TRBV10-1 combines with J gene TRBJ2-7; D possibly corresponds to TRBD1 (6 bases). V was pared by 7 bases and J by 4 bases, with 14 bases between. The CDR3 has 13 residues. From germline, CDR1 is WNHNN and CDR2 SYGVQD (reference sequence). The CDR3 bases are TGCGCCAGCACCCTCAGGGGCTCGTACGAGCAGTACTTC. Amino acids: CASTLRGSYEQYF.

This chain's CDR3 is CASSEAWTGHYGYTF. The CDR3, as DNA: TGTGCCAGCAGTGAAGCCTGGACAGGGCACTATGGCTACACCTTC. The chain links TRBV2 to TRBJ1-2, with 8 positions matching TRBD1. Germline V gene lookup returns CDR1 SNHLY and CDR2 FYNNEI. V shed 0 bases, J shed 3 bases, and the junction held 3 bases outside the gene matches. The CDR3 runs to 15 residues.

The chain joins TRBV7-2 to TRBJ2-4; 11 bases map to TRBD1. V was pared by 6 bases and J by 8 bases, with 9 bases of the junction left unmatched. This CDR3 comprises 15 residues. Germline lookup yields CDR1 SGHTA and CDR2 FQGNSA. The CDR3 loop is CASSRLGQGGDIQYF. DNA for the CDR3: TGTGCCAGCAGTCGTCTGGGACAGGGGGGAGACATTCAGTACTTC.

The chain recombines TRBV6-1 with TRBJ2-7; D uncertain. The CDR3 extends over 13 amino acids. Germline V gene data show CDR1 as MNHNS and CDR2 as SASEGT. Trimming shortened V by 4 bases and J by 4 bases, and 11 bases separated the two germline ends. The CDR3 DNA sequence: TGTGCCAGCAGTGCGGCTGAGGTTTACGAGCAGTACTTC. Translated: CASSAAEVYEQYF.

The CDR3 loop reads CASNLNQGYEQYF. The CDR3 DNA sequence: TGTGCCAGCAACTTGAATCAGGGCTACGAGCAGTACTTC. This sequence joins TRBV2 and TRBJ2-7, with D possibly being TRBD1 (5 bases). The V end lost 7 bases, the J end lost 3 bases, and 13 bases lay between the germline ends. Looked up from germline, CDR1 is SNHLY and CDR2 is FYNNEI. The CDR3 totals 13 residues.

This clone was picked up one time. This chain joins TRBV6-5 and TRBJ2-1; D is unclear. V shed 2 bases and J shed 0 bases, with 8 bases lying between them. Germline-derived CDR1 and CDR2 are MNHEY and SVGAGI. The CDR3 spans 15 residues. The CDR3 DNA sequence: TGTGCCAGCAGTTACCAGGCGAGCTCCTACAATGAGCAGTTCTTC. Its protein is CASSYQASSYNEQFF.

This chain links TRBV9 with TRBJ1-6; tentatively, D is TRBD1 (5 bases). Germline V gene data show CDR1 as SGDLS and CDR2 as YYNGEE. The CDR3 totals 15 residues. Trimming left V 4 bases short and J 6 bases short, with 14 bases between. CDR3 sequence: CASSPGLTPNSPLHF. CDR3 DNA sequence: TGTGCCAGCAGCCCGGGACTAACCCCTAATTCACCCCTCCACTTT.

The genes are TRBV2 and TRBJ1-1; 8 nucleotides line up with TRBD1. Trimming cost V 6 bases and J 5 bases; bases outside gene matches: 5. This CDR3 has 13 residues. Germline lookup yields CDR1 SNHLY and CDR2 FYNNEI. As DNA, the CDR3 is TGTGCCAGCAGGGGGGACAGGAGGACTGAAGCTTTCTTT. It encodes CASRGDRRTEAFF.

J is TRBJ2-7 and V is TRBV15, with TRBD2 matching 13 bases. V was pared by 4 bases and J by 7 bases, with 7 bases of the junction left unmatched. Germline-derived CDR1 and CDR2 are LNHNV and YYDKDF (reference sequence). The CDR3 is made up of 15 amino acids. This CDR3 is CATSIGTSGVGEQYF. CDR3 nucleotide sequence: TGTGCCACCAGCATTGGGACTAGCGGGGTGGGGGAGCAGTACTTC. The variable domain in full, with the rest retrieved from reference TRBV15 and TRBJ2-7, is DAMVIQNPRYQVTQFGKPVTLSCSQTLNHNVMYWYQQKSSQAPKLLFHYYDKDFNNEADTPDNFQSRRPNTSFCFLDIRSPGLGDTAMYLCATSIGTSGVGEQYFGPGTRLTVT.

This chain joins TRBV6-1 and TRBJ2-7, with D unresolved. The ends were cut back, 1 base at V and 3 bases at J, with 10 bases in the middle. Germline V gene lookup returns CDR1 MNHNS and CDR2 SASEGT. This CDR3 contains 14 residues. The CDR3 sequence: CASSEGRMNYEQYF. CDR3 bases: TGTGCCAGCAGTGAAGGCAGGATGAACTACGAGCAGTACTTC.

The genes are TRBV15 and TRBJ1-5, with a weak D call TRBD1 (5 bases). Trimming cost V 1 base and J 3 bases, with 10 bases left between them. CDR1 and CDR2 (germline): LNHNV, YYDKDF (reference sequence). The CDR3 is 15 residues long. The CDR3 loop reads CATSRGGGNNQPQHF. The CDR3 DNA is TGTGCCACCAGCAGAGGGGGGGGGAACAATCAGCCCCAGCATTTT.

CDR3 coding DNA: TGTGCCAGCGGCGAGGGACAGTACTATGGCTACACCTTC. Translation gives CASGEGQYYGYTF. The genes are TRBV28 and TRBJ1-2; 7 bases line up with TRBD1. This CDR3 has 13 residues. Trimming took 8 bases from V and 3 from J; bases not matched to a gene: 6. In germline, CDR1 is MDHEN, CDR2 SYDVKM.

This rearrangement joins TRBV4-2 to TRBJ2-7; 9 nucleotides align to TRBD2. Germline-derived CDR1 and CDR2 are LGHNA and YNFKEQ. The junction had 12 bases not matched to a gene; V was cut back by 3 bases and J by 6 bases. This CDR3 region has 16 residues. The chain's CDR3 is CASSQPSSGGGGEQYF. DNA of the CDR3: TGTGCCAGCAGCCAGCCCAGTAGCGGGGGCGGGGGCGAGCAGTACTTC.

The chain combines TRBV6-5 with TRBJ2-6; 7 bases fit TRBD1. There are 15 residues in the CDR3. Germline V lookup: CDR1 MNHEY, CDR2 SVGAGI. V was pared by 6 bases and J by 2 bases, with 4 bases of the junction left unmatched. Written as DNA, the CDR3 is TGTGCCAGCAGCCCGCAGGGGGCTGGGGCCAACGTCCTGACTTTC. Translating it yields CASSPQGAGANVLTF.

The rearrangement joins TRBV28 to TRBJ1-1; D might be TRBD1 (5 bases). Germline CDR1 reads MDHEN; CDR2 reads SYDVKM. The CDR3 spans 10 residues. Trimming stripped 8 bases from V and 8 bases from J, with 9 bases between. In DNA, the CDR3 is TGTGCCAGCGGCAGGGCAGAAGCTTTCTTT. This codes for CASGRAEAFF.

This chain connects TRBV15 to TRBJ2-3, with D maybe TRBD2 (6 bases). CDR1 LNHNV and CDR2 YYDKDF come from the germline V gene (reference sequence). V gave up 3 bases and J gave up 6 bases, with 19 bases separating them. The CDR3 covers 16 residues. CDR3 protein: CATSSKLRDSPDTQYF. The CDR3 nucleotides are TGTGCCACCAGCAGCAAACTCCGGGACTCACCCGATACGCAGTATTTT.

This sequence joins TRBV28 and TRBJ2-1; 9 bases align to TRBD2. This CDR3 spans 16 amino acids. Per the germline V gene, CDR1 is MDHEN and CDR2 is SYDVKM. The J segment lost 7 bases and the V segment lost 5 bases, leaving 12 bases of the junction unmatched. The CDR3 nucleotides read TGTGCCAGCAGTGCGCGGGAGGGCCTTGTGGCGAATGAGCAGTTCTTC. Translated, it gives CASSAREGLVANEQFF.